A single sample gave rise to the 16 T cell receptor beta chains below, sequenced in a study of cytomegalovirus exposure and HLA in healthy donors. Primers for the PCR totalled 60 Vbeta and 13 Jbeta. Measured with immunoSEQ multiplex PCR; TCRdb has only the in-frame clones, and not every one. The data show over 50,000 clones, roughly 80% seen once. The sample was PBMCs. The receptors stem from a man aged 35 to 55 in good health and CMV-seronegative.

The rearrangement joins TRBV4-3 to TRBJ1-5, with 8 bases lining up with TRBD1. Germline lookup yields CDR1 LGHNA and CDR2 YSLEER. The CDR3 consists of 20 residues. The trim removed 0 bases at V and 0 bases at J, leaving 13 bases unmatched. The CDR3 sequence: CASSQDSTGTGEYSNQPQHF. For the CDR3, the DNA is TGCGCCAGCAGCCAAGACAGTACGGGGACAGGCGAATATAGCAATCAGCCCCAGCATTTT.

This chain connects TRBV11-2 to TRBJ2-3; TRBD1 matches at 9 bases. Germline-derived CDR1 and CDR2 are SGHAT and FQNNGV. The V and J ends lost 3 bases and 10 bases, in that order; junction bases with no gene match: 8. The CDR3 totals 14 residues. The CDR3 DNA sequence: TGTGCCAGCAGCTTTGGGACAGGGTCTGGTGCGCAGTATTTT. Its protein is CASSFGTGSGAQYF.

The gene calls are TRBV27 and TRBJ2-5; D possibly corresponds to TRBD1 (5 bases). The germline CDR1 and CDR2 sequences are MNHEY and SMNVEV (reference sequence). CDR3 length: 14 amino acids. V was pared by 5 bases and J by 0 bases, with 10 bases between. The CDR3 spells CASSETAYQETQYF. In DNA, the CDR3 is TGTGCCAGCAGTGAGACAGCGTACCAAGAGACCCAGTACTTC.

The chain uses TRBV5-1 and TRBJ2-5; 8 bases align to TRBD2. The V gene's germline CDR1 is SGHRS and CDR2 YFSETQ. This CDR3 comprises 16 residues. The J segment lost 2 bases and the V segment lost 1 base, leaving 7 bases of the junction unmatched. CDR3 in amino acids: CASSLRPGGQQETQYF. The CDR3 DNA reads as TGCGCCAGCAGCTTGCGGCCGGGGGGGCAACAAGAGACCCAGTACTTC.

This clone was detected once. This rearrangement joins TRBV28 to TRBJ2-3; tentatively, D is TRBD1 (6 bases). The CDR3 length is 15 residues. Per germline, CDR1 MDHEN and CDR2 SYDVKM. With 6 bases removed from V and 3 bases from J, the gap between germline ends came to 16 bases. For the CDR3, the DNA is TGTGCCAGCAGCGACAACAGGGACGCGACAGATACGCAGTATTTT. Translation gives CASSDNRDATDTQYF.

This chain uses TRBV30 with TRBJ2-2, with D tentatively TRBD2 (6 bases). The CDR3 loop spans 15 amino acids. V gave up 4 bases and J gave up 2 bases, with 14 bases separating them. The V gene's germline CDR1 is GTSNPN and CDR2 SVGIG (reference sequence). The CDR3 spells CAWNPGLLNTGELFF. CDR3 DNA sequence: TGTGCCTGGAACCCCGGACTACTCAACACCGGGGAGCTGTTTTTT.

The chain joins TRBV7-8 to TRBJ1-1; 8 bases are shared with TRBD1. The CDR3 contains 15 residues. V gave up 4 bases and J gave up 0 bases; unmatched junction bases: 4. Germline V gene sequence: CDR1 SGHVS, CDR2 FQNEAQ. CDR3 residues: CASSSDRALNTEAFF. CDR3 in DNA: TGTGCCAGCAGCTCGGACAGGGCCCTGAACACTGAAGCTTTCTTT.

The rearrangement uses TRBV29-1 and TRBJ2-1; TRBD2 agrees at 7 bases. The CDR3 covers 17 residues. Germline CDR1 SQVTM, CDR2 ANQGSEA. The trim removed 4 bases at V and 4 bases at J, leaving 16 bases unmatched. CDR3 nucleotides: TGCAGCGTTGGATCCCCGCTAGCGGTCTTATCATACAATGAGCAGTTCTTC. Translation: CSVGSPLAVLSYNEQFF.

V usage is TRBV7-3 and J usage is TRBJ2-1; perhaps TRBD2 as D (7 bases). V shed 1 base and J shed 5 bases, with 15 bases lying between them. Germline CDR1 is SGHTA and CDR2 is FQGTGA. The CDR3 extends over 16 amino acids. DNA of the CDR3: TGTGCCAGCAGCTTAAGGGCGGGGGCAGGAGACAATGAGCAGTTCTTC. It is translated as CASSLRAGAGDNEQFF.

This clone was detected only once. The chain is built from TRBV7-9 and TRBJ2-2; 8 bases align to TRBD2. From germline, CDR1 is SEHNR and CDR2 FQNEAQ (reference sequence). V lost 5 bases to trimming and J lost 4 bases; unmatched junction nucleotides: 6. The CDR3 sequence is 15 residues long. CDR3 amino acids: CASSPGLVITGELFF. DNA for the CDR3: TGTGCCAGCAGCCCGGGACTAGTGATCACCGGGGAGCTGTTTTTT.

This clone was observed a few times. The CDR3: CASSGTGNEQYV. CDR3 bases: TGTGCCAGCAGTGGGACAGGGAACGAGCAGTACGTC. The chain couples TRBV6-1 to TRBJ2-7; 8 nucleotides line up with TRBD1. The germline V gene has CDR1 MNHNS and CDR2 SASEGT. Unmatched junction bases numbered 1, after V lost 4 bases and J lost 5 bases. This CDR3 has 12 residues.

Here the CDR3 reads CASSETNEQFF. CDR3 sequence (DNA): TGTGCCAGCAGTGAAACAAATGAGCAGTTCTTC. The chain employs TRBV2 and TRBJ2-1; D is unclear. This CDR3 region has 11 residues. Deletions cut 2 bases from V and 7 bases from J, with 3 bases between. Germline lookup yields CDR1 SNHLY and CDR2 FYNNEI.

V and J are TRBV11-3 and TRBJ1-1, with a weak D call TRBD1 (5 bases). Germline-derived CDR1 and CDR2 are SGHNT and YENEEA. This CDR3 comprises 14 residues. V lost 1 base to trimming and J lost 3 bases, with 9 bases between them. CDR3 sequence: CASSLGTFDTEAFF. For the CDR3, the DNA is TGTGCCAGCAGCTTAGGGACATTCGACACTGAAGCTTTCTTT.

A single count supports this clone. This chain links TRBV4-3 with TRBJ2-3; 12 bases are shared with TRBD2. Germline assignment: CDR1 LGHNA and CDR2 YSLEER. V lost 0 bases, J lost 6 bases, and 13 bases stayed unmatched. The CDR3 is made up of 19 amino acids. For the CDR3, the DNA is TGCGCCAGCAGCCAAGATCGGCCTAGCGGGGGGGCTAGGCCGGATACGCAGTATTTT. It specifies CASSQDRPSGGARPDTQYF.

The rearrangement joins TRBV6-6 to TRBJ1-6; maybe TRBD1 (5 bases). V was pared by 2 bases and J by 8 bases, with 13 bases between. The CDR3 has 15 amino acids. Germline-derived CDR1 and CDR2 are MNHNY and SVGAGI (reference sequence). The CDR3 bases are TGTGCCAGCAGTTACGGACACCCCTGGGATTCACCCCTCCACTTT. Protein: CASSYGHPWDSPLHF.

This clone was seen a handful of times. The rearrangement uses TRBV27 and TRBJ2-1; D might be TRBD1 (6 bases). The CDR3 is 20 amino acids. Germline values: CDR1 MNHEY, CDR2 SMNVEV (reference sequence). V gave up 2 bases and J gave up 2 bases, with 25 bases separating them. Here the CDR3 reads CASSLMFRDKGPLPYNEQFF. The CDR3, as DNA: TGTGCCAGCAGTTTAATGTTTAGGGACAAAGGACCTCTTCCCTACAATGAGCAGTTCTTC.